The 17 T cell receptor beta chains listed next were all sequenced from one sample in a study of cytomegalovirus exposure and HLA in healthy donors. 60 Vbeta and 13 Jbeta primers were used in PCR. Data came from immunoSEQ multiplex PCR; TCRdb stores just in-frame clones and leaves some out. The data hold nearly 95,000 clones, with nearly 80% observed a single time. Sequenced: PBMCs. Receptors originate from a woman aged 35 to 49 in good health and CMV-seronegative.

This clone has more than one count but fewer than ten. The chain couples TRBV4-1 to TRBJ1-1; D is perhaps TRBD1 (5 bases). V was trimmed by 1 base and J by 7 bases, leaving 16 bases between them. The CDR3 is 15 residues long. Germline V gene sequence: CDR1 MGHRA, CDR2 YSYEKL. DNA for the CDR3: TGCGCCAGCAGCCAAGTGACAGCGAGTCTTTTTGAAGCTTTCTTT. This gives the protein CASSQVTASLFEAFF.

V usage is TRBV7-2 and J usage is TRBJ1-2, with TRBD1 matching 7 bases. The CDR3 is 16 amino acids. The ends lost 4 bases at V and 4 bases at J; junction bases unmatched: 12. CDR1 and CDR2 (germline): SGHTA, FQGNSA. Written as DNA, the CDR3 is TGTGCCAGCAGCTCGCAGGGGGGCCCTAGCCCCTATGGCTACACCTTC. Its translation is CASSSQGGPSPYGYTF. The variable domain in full, with the rest retrieved from reference TRBV7-2 and TRBJ1-2, is GAGVSQSPSNKVTEKGKDVELRCDPISGHTALYWYRQSLGQGLEFLIYFQGNSAPDKSGLPSDRFSAERTGGSVSTLTIQRTQQEDSAVYLCASSSQGGPSPYGYTFGSGTRLTVV.

The V and J genes are TRBV6-1 and TRBJ2-3; D remains ambiguous. V was shortened by 0 bases and J by 3 bases, with 10 bases between the two germline ends. The length of the CDR3 is 15 residues. CDR1 MNHNS and CDR2 SASEGT come from the germline V gene. The CDR3 protein is CASSEAIAGTDTQYF. The CDR3 region has the DNA TGTGCCAGCAGTGAAGCCATAGCTGGGACAGATACGCAGTATTTT.

The CDR3 region is CASRFPTGRYEQYF. The CDR3 DNA sequence: TGTGCCAGCCGGTTTCCGACAGGGCGCTACGAGCAGTACTTC. The V call is TRBV6-1, the J call TRBJ2-5, with 7 bases matching TRBD1. The J call is in doubt because the DNA end fits TRBJ2-7 better. This CDR3 has 14 residues. Germline V gene sequence: CDR1 MNHNS, CDR2 SASEGT.

The J gene is TRBJ2-3, the V gene TRBV6-5, with 7 nucleotides matching TRBD1. CDR3 length: 14 amino acids. Looked up from germline, CDR1 is MNHEY and CDR2 is SVGAGI. V lost 6 bases and J lost 1; bases outside the gene matches: 4. The CDR3 coding sequence is TGTGCCAGCAGGGGGGACAGCCGCACAGATACGCAGTATTTT. The encoded protein is CASRGDSRTDTQYF.

The V and J genes are TRBV11-2 and TRBJ1-3; D may be TRBD1 (6 bases). The germline gives CDR1 SGHAT, CDR2 FQNNGV. The CDR3 loop spans 16 amino acids. The germline V and J ends were trimmed by 3 bases and 2 bases, with 14 bases remaining between them. CDR3: CASSLGQGITGNTIYF. In nucleotides, the CDR3 is TGTGCCAGCAGCTTGGGCCAGGGGATAACTGGAAACACCATATATTTT.

The chain combines TRBV9 with TRBJ2-3; 10 positions match TRBD2. The germline V gene encodes CDR1 SGDLS and CDR2 YYNGEE. The ends lost 0 bases at V and 1 base at J; junction bases unmatched: 8. This CDR3 is 18 amino acids long. CDR3 bases: TGTGCCAGCAGCGTAGGGTCGCTAGCGGGGGTTCGCACAGATACGCAGTATTTT. Protein: CASSVGSLAGVRTDTQYF.

This clone was seen a single time. This chain links TRBV7-3 with TRBJ2-1, with 9 bases aligning to TRBD1. The CDR3 consists of 16 residues. CDR1 SGHTA and CDR2 FQGTGA come from the germline V gene. V trimming: 3 bases; J trimming: 6 bases; junction bases outside the gene matches: 9. The CDR3 DNA reads as TGTGCCAGCAGCTTGACAGGGGGGAATGGAGCCAATGAGCAGTTCTTC. Protein: CASSLTGGNGANEQFF.

This clone was found a few times. The chain is built from TRBV6-5 and TRBJ1-6; tentatively, D is TRBD1 (5 bases). Germline CDR1 reads MNHEY; CDR2 reads SVGAGI. V lost 8 bases to trimming and J lost 9 bases, with 14 bases between them. This CDR3 spans 13 amino acids. The CDR3 nucleotides read TGTGCCAGCGGGGGGGGAAAAATTTCACCCCTCCACTTT. Amino acids: CASGGGKISPLHF.

V is TRBV4-3 and J is TRBJ2-3; D uncertain. Trimming removed 1 base from V and 2 bases from J, with 13 bases in between. CDR3 length: 16 residues. CDR1 and CDR2 from the germline V gene are LGHNA and YSLEER. CDR3 loop: CASSQGASTLTDTQYF. In DNA, the CDR3 is TGCGCCAGCAGCCAAGGGGCCAGTACCCTCACAGATACGCAGTATTTT.

V usage is TRBV25-1 and J usage is TRBJ1-2; D gene unclear. From germline, CDR1 is MGHDK and CDR2 SYGVNS. This CDR3 comprises 13 residues. V was shortened by 0 bases and J by 5 bases, with 7 bases between the two germline ends. The CDR3 reads CASSEYGRYGYTF. CDR3 in DNA: TGTGCCAGCAGTGAATATGGGCGATATGGCTACACCTTC.

The V gene is TRBV7-2, the J gene TRBJ2-5; the D gene is possibly TRBD2 (5 bases). Germline CDR1 SGHTA, CDR2 FQGNSA. V was shortened by 5 bases and J by 2 bases, with 12 bases between the two germline ends. The CDR3 runs to 14 residues. The CDR3 DNA follows: TGTGCCAGCAGCACCCCGACGGGGCAAGAGACCCAGTACTTC. It encodes CASSTPTGQETQYF.

The V gene is TRBV4-3, the J gene TRBJ1-1; no definite D call. The germline V and J ends were trimmed by 4 bases and 4 bases, with 10 bases remaining between them. Germline V gene data show CDR1 as LGHNA and CDR2 as YSLEER. The CDR3 contains 13 residues. The CDR3, as DNA: TGCGCCAGCAGCCCCCGGGTGGGCACTGAAGCTTTCTTT. Translated: CASSPRVGTEAFF.

The gene calls are TRBV29-1 and TRBJ2-7; 8 bases are shared with TRBD2. The V segment lost 2 bases and the J segment 2 bases; nucleotides outside the gene matches: 8. Germline CDR1 and CDR2: SQVTM and ANQGSEA. The CDR3 length is 15 residues. The CDR3 is CSVELGGGNPYEQYF. The CDR3 nucleotides read TGCAGCGTTGAATTGGGCGGGGGGAACCCCTACGAGCAGTACTTC.

The chain couples TRBV4-1 to TRBJ1-5; tentatively, D is TRBD1 (5 bases). Germline V gene lookup returns CDR1 MGHRA and CDR2 YSYEKL. The length of the CDR3 is 14 residues. The V end lost 1 base, the J end lost 5 bases, and 9 bases lay between the germline ends. The CDR3 DNA reads as TGCGCCAGCAGCCAAGTCAGGGAGGATCAGCCCCAGCATTTT. It encodes CASSQVREDQPQHF.

This sequence joins TRBV6-1 and TRBJ1-5; the D gene is possibly TRBD1 (5 bases). Germline V gene data show CDR1 as MNHNS and CDR2 as SASEGT. V was pared by 8 bases and J by 7 bases, with 15 bases between. The CDR3 length is 13 residues. CDR3 amino acids: CASGGTPTQPQHF. CDR3 DNA: TGTGCCAGCGGGGGGACCCCGACCCAGCCCCAGCATTTT.

This chain links TRBV5-8 with TRBJ2-3; 12 positions agree with TRBD2. Germline V CDR1 and CDR2: SGHTS, YDEGEE. After removal of 5 bases from V and 2 bases from J, the junction contained 6 bases not matched to a gene. This CDR3 comprises 16 residues. The CDR3 DNA is TGTGCCAGCAGTCAAGGACTAGCGGGGTACACAGATACGCAGTATTTT. Translated: CASSQGLAGYTDTQYF.